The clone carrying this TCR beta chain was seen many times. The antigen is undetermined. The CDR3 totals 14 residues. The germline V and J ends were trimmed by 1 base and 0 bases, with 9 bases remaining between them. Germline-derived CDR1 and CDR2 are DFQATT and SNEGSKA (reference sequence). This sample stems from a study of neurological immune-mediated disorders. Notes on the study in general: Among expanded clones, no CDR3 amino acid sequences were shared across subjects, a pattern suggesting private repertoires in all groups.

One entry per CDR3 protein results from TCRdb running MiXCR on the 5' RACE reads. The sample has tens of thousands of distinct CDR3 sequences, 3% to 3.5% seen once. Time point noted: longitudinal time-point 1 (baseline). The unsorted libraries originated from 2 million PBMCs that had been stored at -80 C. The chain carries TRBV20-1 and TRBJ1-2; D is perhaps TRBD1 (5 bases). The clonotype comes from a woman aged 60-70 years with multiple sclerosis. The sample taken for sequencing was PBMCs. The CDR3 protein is CSARADTPNYGYTF. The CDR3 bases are TGCAGTGCTAGAGCGGACACGCCTAACTATGGCTACACCTTC.